This TCR beta chain was recovered during a study of CD8 T cells in ankylosing spondylitis. Regarding the study as a whole: Clones linked to disease were reported to show significant enrichment in matched ankylosing spondylitis synovial fluid.

Concerning this clonotype: The antigen is unknown.

Deletions cut 2 bases from V and 7 bases from J, with 11 bases between. The CDR3 consists of 13 residues. TCRdb fed the 5' RACE reads into MiXCR, producing one record per CDR3 protein. Here the sample spans roughly 230,000 distinct CDR3 sequences, roughly 10% being singletons. Sequencing was carried out using blood, either unsorted or a sorted T cell fraction (not recorded which). This rearrangement joins TRBV12-3 or TRBV12-4 to TRBJ1-1; possibly TRBD1 for D (5 bases). The TCR comes from a male donor with ankylosing spondylitis or in good health (not recorded which). Here the CDR3 DNA reads TGTGCCAGCAGTTTACTCCTTGGGGGTGAAGCTTTCTTT. Residues: CASSLLLGGEAFF.